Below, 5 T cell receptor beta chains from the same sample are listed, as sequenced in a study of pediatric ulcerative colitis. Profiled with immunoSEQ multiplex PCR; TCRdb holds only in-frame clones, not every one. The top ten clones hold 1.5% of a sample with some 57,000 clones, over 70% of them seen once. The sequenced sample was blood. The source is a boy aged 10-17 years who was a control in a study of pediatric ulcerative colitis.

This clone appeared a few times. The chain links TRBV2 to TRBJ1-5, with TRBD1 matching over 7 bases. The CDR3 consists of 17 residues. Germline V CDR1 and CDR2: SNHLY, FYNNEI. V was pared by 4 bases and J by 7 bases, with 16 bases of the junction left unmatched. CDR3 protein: CASSGPPRQGIEQPQHF. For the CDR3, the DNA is TGTGCCAGCAGTGGACCTCCGAGACAGGGAATCGAACAGCCCCAGCATTTT.

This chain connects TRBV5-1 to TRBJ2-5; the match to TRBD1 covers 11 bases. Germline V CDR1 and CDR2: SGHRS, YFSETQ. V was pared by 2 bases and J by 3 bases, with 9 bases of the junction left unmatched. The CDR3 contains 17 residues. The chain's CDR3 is CASSLGTGGSTKETQYF. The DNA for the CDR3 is TGCGCCAGCAGCTTAGGGACAGGGGGTAGTACGAAAGAGACCCAGTACTTC.

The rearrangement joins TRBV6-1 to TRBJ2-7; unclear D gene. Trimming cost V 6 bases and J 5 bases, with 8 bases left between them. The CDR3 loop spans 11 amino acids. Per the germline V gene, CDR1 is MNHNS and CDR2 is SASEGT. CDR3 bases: TGTGCCAGCAGACTCGGAGACGAGCAGTACTTC. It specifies CASRLGDEQYF.

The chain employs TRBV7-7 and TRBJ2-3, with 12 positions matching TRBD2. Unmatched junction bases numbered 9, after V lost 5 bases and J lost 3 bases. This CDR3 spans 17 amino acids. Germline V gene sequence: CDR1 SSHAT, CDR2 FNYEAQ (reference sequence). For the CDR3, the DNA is TGTGCCAGCAGCCCTAGTAGGGGACTAGCGGGTACAGATACGCAGTATTTT. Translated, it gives CASSPSRGLAGTDTQYF.

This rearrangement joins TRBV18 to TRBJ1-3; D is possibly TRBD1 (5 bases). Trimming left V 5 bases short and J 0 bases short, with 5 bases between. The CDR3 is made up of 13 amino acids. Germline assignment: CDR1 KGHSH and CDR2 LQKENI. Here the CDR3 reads CASSDSSGNTIYF. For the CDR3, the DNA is TGTGCCAGCTCAGACAGCTCTGGAAACACCATATATTTT.